Sequencing of this T cell receptor (beta chain) was carried out in a study of cytomegalovirus exposure and HLA in healthy donors. Study findings and constraints: With high specificity and sensitivity, the classifier reportedly diagnosed cytomegalovirus status. Exclusion as indistinguishable affected some V segments, including TRBV6-2 and TRBV6-3.

PCR was performed using 60 Vbeta and 13 Jbeta primers. Generated by immunoSEQ multiplex PCR, the TCRdb table keeps only in-frame clones and is missing some. This table has around 65,000 clones, about 78% appearing once. CDR1 is MNHNY and CDR2 is SVGAGI in the germline V gene (reference sequence). V lost 2 bases and J lost 4, with 14 bases in between. The CDR3 totals 15 residues. A remark on this clone: Its antigen is as yet unknown.

The TCR sequence derives from a girl aged 10 to 17 in good health and CMV-seropositive. This chain uses TRBV6-6 with TRBJ1-2; the D gene is possibly TRBD1 (6 bases). Input material: PBMCs. The CDR3 nucleotides read TGTGCCAGCAGTTACGCCAACACAGGGAGCTATGGCTACACCTTC. This translates into CASSYANTGSYGYTF.